The 17 T cell receptor beta chains listed next were all sequenced from one sample in a study of shared clonotypes between healthy human individuals. Libraries were prepared by immunoSEQ multiplex PCR; TCRdb keeps only in-frame clonotypes and omits some of them. Of about 230,000 clones listed, 50% to 80% are singletons. Specimen: memory CD4+ T cells sorted from blood. Subset reported: CD45RA-negative fraction. Source of these receptors: a man aged 25-45 years in good health.

The rearrangement uses TRBV28 and TRBJ2-7, with D possibly TRBD1 on 5 matching bases. The CDR3 consists of 14 residues. V was pared by 2 bases and J by 2 bases, with 10 bases between. Germline-derived CDR1 and CDR2 are MDHEN and SYDVKM. The CDR3 DNA reads TGTGCCAGCAGTTTAGTAGGGGATCCCTACGAGCAGTACTTC. Amino acids: CASSLVGDPYEQYF.

This clone is a singleton in its sample. The chain combines TRBV4-2 with TRBJ1-3; no firm D call. V lost 3 bases and J 0 bases, leaving 18 bases between the germline ends. In germline, CDR1 is LGHNA, CDR2 YNFKEQ. CDR3 length: 18 amino acids. This CDR3 reads CASSQEGATASSGNTIYF. For the CDR3, the DNA is TGTGCCAGCAGCCAGGAAGGCGCGACTGCGAGCTCTGGAAACACCATATATTTT.

This chain links TRBV5-1 with TRBJ2-1; D may match TRBD1 or TRBD2 (5 bases each). The CDR3 length is 16 residues. Germline V gives CDR1 SGHRS, CDR2 YFSETQ. With 0 bases removed from V and 7 bases from J, the gap between germline ends came to 17 bases. In DNA form, the CDR3 reads TGCGCCAGCAGCTTGGTGGGACCCCGGGCCCGAAATGAGCAGTTCTTC. Translated: CASSLVGPRARNEQFF.

The chain employs TRBV7-3 and TRBJ2-1, with no clear D. V gave up 1 base and J gave up 6 bases, with 7 bases separating them. The V gene's germline CDR1 is SGHTA and CDR2 FQGTGA. The CDR3 is 13 amino acids. The CDR3 region is CASSLILGNEQFF. CDR3 sequence (DNA): TGTGCCAGCAGCTTAATATTGGGCAATGAGCAGTTCTTC.

The rearrangement joins TRBV29-1 to TRBJ1-1; D might be TRBD1 (5 bases). This CDR3 contains 13 residues. The V end lost 4 bases, the J end lost 4 bases, and 13 bases lay between the germline ends. Germline CDR1 and CDR2: SQVTM and ANQGSEA. The DNA for the CDR3 is TGCAGCGTTGTACGGGGCCGGGGCACTGAAGCTTTCTTT. Translated: CSVVRGRGTEAFF. The full variable domain, completed using reference TRBV29-1 and TRBJ1-1, is SAVISQKPSRDICQRGTSLTIQCQVDSQVTMMFWYRQQPGQSLTLIATANQGSEATYESGFVIDKFPISRPNLTFSTLTVSNMSPEDSSIYLCSVVRGRGTEAFFGQGTRLTVV.

This clone was detected a few times. The chain combines TRBV27 with TRBJ2-1, with 9 bases fitting TRBD2. This CDR3 has 16 residues. Losses at the gene ends were 3 bases for V and 7 bases for J; bases not matched to a gene: 10. CDR1 and CDR2 from the germline V gene are MNHEY and SMNVEV (reference sequence). The CDR3 region is CASSFGGLAKENEQFF. The DNA for the CDR3 is TGTGCCAGCAGTTTCGGGGGACTAGCTAAAGAGAATGAGCAGTTCTTC.

The V call is TRBV19, the J call TRBJ2-7; D may be TRBD1 (5 bases). The CDR3 sequence is 14 residues long. V was trimmed by 6 bases and J by 4 bases, leaving 16 bases between them. Looked up from germline, CDR1 is LNHDA and CDR2 is SQIVND (reference sequence). In DNA form, the CDR3 reads TGTGCCAGTAGGGTTACTTGGGGCGCATACGAGCAGTACTTC. It codes for CASRVTWGAYEQYF.

This clone was observed once. The chain joins TRBV11-2 to TRBJ2-7, with 8 bases that match TRBD1. Germline CDR1 SGHAT, CDR2 FQNNGV. The V gene end was trimmed by 5 bases and the J gene end by 3 bases; junction bases not matched to a gene: 18. The CDR3 runs 18 residues. The CDR3 loop is CASSPIKRDRGKGYEQYF. The CDR3 DNA follows: TGTGCCAGCAGCCCTATAAAACGAGACAGGGGTAAGGGCTACGAGCAGTACTTC.

This clone was counted between two and nine times. The chain combines TRBV5-1 with TRBJ2-3; TRBD1 is a possible D gene (5 bases). The CDR3 spans 16 residues. Germline CDR1 reads SGHRS; CDR2 reads YFSETQ. V gave up 0 bases and J gave up 4 bases, with 15 bases separating them. The CDR3 region is CASSLGTRQGSDTQYF. CDR3 DNA sequence: TGCGCCAGCAGCTTGGGTACTCGGCAGGGTTCAGATACGCAGTATTTT.

The chain joins TRBV5-6 to TRBJ1-2; weak D call: TRBD1 (5 bases). Germline values: CDR1 SGHDT, CDR2 YYEEEE. V gave up 4 bases and J gave up 8 bases, with 18 bases separating them. CDR3 size: 14 residues. The CDR3 region is CASSPAGPDGGYTF. As DNA, the CDR3 is TGTGCCAGCAGCCCCGCGGGACCCGACGGAGGCTACACCTTC. Drawing the rest from reference TRBV5-6 and TRBJ1-2, the complete variable domain is DAGVTQSPTHLIKTRGQQVTLRCSPKSGHDTVSWYQQALGQGPQFIFQYYEEEERQRGNFPDRFSGHQFPNYSSELNVNALLLGDSALYLCASSPAGPDGGYTFGSGTRLTVV.

This rearrangement joins TRBV4-1 to TRBJ1-1, with D hard to call. CDR1 MGHRA and CDR2 YSYEKL come from the germline V gene. The V gene lost 3 bases and the J gene lost 1 base, with 21 bases spanning the gap. CDR3 length: 18 amino acids. The CDR3 spells CASSHQTPTRQANTEAFF. The CDR3 region has the DNA TGCGCCAGCAGCCATCAGACTCCCACTCGGCAGGCGAACACTGAAGCTTTCTTT.

This clone was seen a few times. The V gene is TRBV27, the J gene TRBJ1-1; a possible D gene is TRBD1 (6 bases). Per the germline V gene, CDR1 is MNHEY and CDR2 is SMNVEV (reference sequence). The CDR3 is made up of 14 amino acids. V shed 6 bases and J shed 4 bases, with 15 bases lying between them. The CDR3: CASSRRGGSTEAFF. The CDR3 DNA follows: TGTGCCAGCAGCCGGAGGGGGGGGAGCACTGAAGCTTTCTTT.

The chain couples TRBV5-1 to TRBJ2-1, with TRBD2 identical over 14 bases. V was clipped by 1 base and J by 7 bases; unmatched bases: 16. This CDR3 has 20 amino acids. Germline V lookup: CDR1 SGHRS, CDR2 YFSETQ. CDR3 bases: TGCGCCAGCAGCTTGCAACCACCCGGGACTAGCGGGAGTGGTTTTAATGAGCAGTTCTTC. As protein: CASSLQPPGTSGSGFNEQFF.

CDR3: CASSFFGRQAFF. CDR3 bases: TGTGCCAGCAGCTTTTTTGGTCGTCAAGCTTTCTTT. The chain couples TRBV11-2 to TRBJ1-1, with D unclear. The CDR3 is made up of 12 amino acids. Germline V lookup: CDR1 SGHAT, CDR2 FQNNGV. Trimming removed 3 bases from V and 9 bases from J, with 11 bases in between.

This clone showed up just a few times. This rearrangement joins TRBV7-2 to TRBJ1-2; weak D call: TRBD1 (5 bases). Trimming took off 0 bases at V and 5 bases at J, with 10 bases between the two ends. Germline V lookup: CDR1 SGHTA, CDR2 FQGNSA. The CDR3 is made up of 14 amino acids. This CDR3 is CASSLAIRDYGYTF. The DNA for the CDR3 is TGTGCCAGCAGCTTAGCGATCAGGGATTATGGCTACACCTTC.

The chain uses TRBV4-2 and TRBJ2-3; 8 bases match TRBD2. The germline V gene has CDR1 LGHNA and CDR2 YNFKEQ. The CDR3 extends over 15 amino acids. The J segment lost 2 bases and the V segment lost 4 bases, leaving 5 bases of the junction unmatched. The CDR3 nucleotides read TGTGCCAGCAGCCCTAGGACTAGCTACACAGATACGCAGTATTTT. Translating it yields CASSPRTSYTDTQYF.

The chain carries TRBV19 and TRBJ2-4; a possible D gene is TRBD2 (6 bases). From germline, CDR1 is LNHDA and CDR2 SQIVND (reference sequence). The CDR3 sequence is 14 residues long. Trimming cost V 3 bases and J 1 base, with 7 bases left between them. In nucleotides, the CDR3 is TGTGCCAGTAGTATTGGAGGGGCCAAAAACATTCAGTACTTC. This translates into CASSIGGAKNIQYF.